This T cell receptor (beta chain) derives from a study of patients and donors after allogeneic stem cell transplantation. The length of the CDR3 is 13 residues. Looked up from germline, CDR1 is MNHNS and CDR2 is SASEGT. V gave up 8 bases and J gave up 1 base; unmatched junction bases: 3. TCRdb fed the RT-PCR reads into MiXCR, producing one record per CDR3 protein. The sample holds roughly 940,000 distinct CDR3 sequences, about a sixth seen once. The specimen sequenced was blood, either unsorted or a sorted T cell fraction (not recorded which). The sequence was collected from a human donor who was either an allogeneic HSCT recipient or a stem cell or donor lymphocyte infusion donor (not recorded which). It is not recorded whose cells these are; they may come from a transplant donor. J is TRBJ1-1 and V is TRBV6-1, with 8 nucleotides matching TRBD1. CDR3 DNA sequence: TGTGCCAGCCAGGGGGCAAAGAACACTGAAGCTTTCTTT. This gives the protein CASQGAKNTEAFF.